This TCR beta chain was identified in a study of CD8 T cells in Susac syndrome. V was cut by 5 bases and J by 0 bases, with 9 bases left in between. Looked up from germline, CDR1 is SGHAT and CDR2 is FQDESV (reference sequence). The CDR3 loop spans 14 amino acids. The RNA input was about 0.45 to 1 ug, and it was reverse transcribed with random hexamers. TCRdb reprocessed the immunoSEQ multiplex PCR reads via MiXCR and lists one record per CDR3 protein. The sample comprises more than 110,000 distinct CDR3 sequences, roughly 94% of which are singletons, and 0.13% to 0.15% rests with the top ten. This clonotype was obtained from a human donor with Susac syndrome. The rearrangement links TRBV11-1 to TRBJ2-3; D gene ambiguous. The sample was CD4+ T cells from PBMCs. The CDR3 region is CASSILGSTDTQYF. CDR3 DNA sequence: TGTGCCAGCAGCATCCTCGGGAGCACAGATACGCAGTATTTT.